The clone carrying this T cell receptor beta chain turned up a few times. Sequencing libraries made from TCR beta cDNA carried unique molecular identifiers. In TCRdb, the PCR reads were re-called with MiXCR into one record per CDR3 protein. Altogether a few hundred thousand distinct CDR3 sequences are present, 30% to 40% being singletons, with the ten largest covering 4.5% to 7.5%. These data come from a study of post-analysis software for immune sequencing data. Sequencing input: blood. This sequence was found in a girl under 18 with multiple sclerosis.

In nucleotides, the CDR3 is TGTGCCAGCAGTTTATTGGGACGGAACAATGAGCAGTTCTTC. This gives the protein CASSLLGRNNEQFF. The chain is built from TRBV28 and TRBJ2-1, with D tentatively TRBD1 or TRBD2 (5 bases each). V lost 1 base to trimming and J lost 5 bases, with 9 bases between them. This CDR3 region has 14 residues. From germline, CDR1 is MDHEN and CDR2 SYDVKM.